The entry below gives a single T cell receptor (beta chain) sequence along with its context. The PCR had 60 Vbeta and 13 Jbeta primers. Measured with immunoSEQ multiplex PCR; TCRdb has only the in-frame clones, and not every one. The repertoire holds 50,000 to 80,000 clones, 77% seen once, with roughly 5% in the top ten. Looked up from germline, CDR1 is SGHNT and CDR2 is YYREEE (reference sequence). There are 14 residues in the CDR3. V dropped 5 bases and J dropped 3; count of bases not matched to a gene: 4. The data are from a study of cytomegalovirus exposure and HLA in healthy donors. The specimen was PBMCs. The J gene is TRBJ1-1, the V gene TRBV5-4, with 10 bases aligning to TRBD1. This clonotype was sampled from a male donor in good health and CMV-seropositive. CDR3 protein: CASRTGTGDTEAFF. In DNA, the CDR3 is TGTGCCAGCAGAACCGGGACAGGGGACACTGAAGCTTTCTTT.